Here is one T cell receptor (beta chain) with its context. Its specificity is not known. These data belong to a study of T cells in tuberculosis. Study results and limitations: Classification accuracy was about 90% (AUROC 0.7 to 0.9) with the GMM-specific repertoire. The TCR-beta difference was not significant; alpha differences partly reflected length.

The CDR3 extends over 17 amino acids. V was clipped by 2 bases and J by 2 bases; unmatched bases: 6. In germline, CDR1 is MNHNS, CDR2 SASEGT. Data came from immunoSEQ multiplex PCR; TCRdb stores just in-frame clones and leaves some out. The table has roughly 28,000 clones, 85% to 95% seen once. Sequencing input: PBMCs. The chain joins TRBV6-1 to TRBJ2-7, with 13 bases lining up with TRBD2. The receptor was derived from a donor aged 5-35 years with latent tuberculosis or without tuberculosis infection. The CDR3 region is CASSERFGTSGAYEQYF. As DNA, the CDR3 is TGTGCCAGCAGTGAAAGATTCGGGACTAGCGGGGCCTACGAGCAGTACTTC.